One and the same sample provided the 3 T cell receptor beta chains below, sequenced in a study of identical twins. TCRdb analysed the 5' RACE reads with MiXCR anew, one entry per CDR3 protein. The sample consists of 420,000 or so distinct CDR3 sequences, less than 20% of them appearing once. The sequenced material came from naive T cells sorted from blood. The source of these receptors is a man aged 45-60 years in good health.

At least ten counts were recorded for this clonotype. CDR3 coding DNA: TGCAGTGCGTTTAGACAGGAGAGGGCCTACGAGCAGTACTTC. It encodes CSAFRQERAYEQYF. The rearrangement links TRBV20-1 to TRBJ2-7; tentatively, D is TRBD1 (6 bases). Germline V gene data show CDR1 as DFQATT and CDR2 as SNEGSKA (reference sequence). V lost 6 bases and J lost 2, with 17 bases in between. The CDR3 runs 14 residues.

The rearrangement uses TRBV6-1 and TRBJ2-6, with 7 bases identical to TRBD2. V lost 10 bases, J lost 4 bases, and 13 bases stayed unmatched. The CDR3 extends over 16 amino acids. The germline gives CDR1 MNHNS, CDR2 SASEGT. CDR3 amino acids: CAIKASGNHGANVLTF. The CDR3, as DNA: TGTGCCATCAAAGCGAGCGGGAACCACGGGGCCAACGTCCTGACTTTC.

The chain employs TRBV6-2 or TRBV6-3 and TRBJ2-7; D uncertain. Germline loops: CDR1 MNHEY, CDR2 SVGEGT. The CDR3 totals 15 residues. Trimming cost V 5 bases and J 0 bases, with 14 bases left between them. CDR3 coding DNA: TGTGCCAGCAGTACCAGGACGCAGTACTCCTACGAGCAGTACTTC. Its protein product is CASSTRTQYSYEQYF.